This T cell receptor (beta chain) derives from a study of shared clonotypes between healthy human individuals. Background on the study: The study used three CD4 naive, three CD4 memory, two CD8 naive and one CD8 memory plate per donor.

Per germline, CDR1 SQVTM and CDR2 ANQGSEA. With 4 bases removed from V and 1 base from J, the gap between germline ends came to 13 bases. The CDR3 is 15 residues long. The assay was immunoSEQ multiplex PCR, and TCRdb's table has in-frame clones only and misses some. Of about 1.5 million clones detected, approximately 98% appear once; the ten largest clones hold about 0.4%. Into CD45RA+ naive and CD45RA-negative memory subsets, the CD4+ cells were split. The specimen was naive CD4+ T cells sorted from blood. The subset denotes: CD45RA+ positively selected. The chain carries TRBV29-1 and TRBJ2-2, with TRBD1 as a possible D gene (6 bases). The sequence was collected from a man aged 25 to 40 in good health. The CDR3: CSVGGHGLNTGELFF. The CDR3 coding sequence is TGCAGCGTTGGGGGACACGGGTTGAACACCGGGGAGCTGTTTTTT.